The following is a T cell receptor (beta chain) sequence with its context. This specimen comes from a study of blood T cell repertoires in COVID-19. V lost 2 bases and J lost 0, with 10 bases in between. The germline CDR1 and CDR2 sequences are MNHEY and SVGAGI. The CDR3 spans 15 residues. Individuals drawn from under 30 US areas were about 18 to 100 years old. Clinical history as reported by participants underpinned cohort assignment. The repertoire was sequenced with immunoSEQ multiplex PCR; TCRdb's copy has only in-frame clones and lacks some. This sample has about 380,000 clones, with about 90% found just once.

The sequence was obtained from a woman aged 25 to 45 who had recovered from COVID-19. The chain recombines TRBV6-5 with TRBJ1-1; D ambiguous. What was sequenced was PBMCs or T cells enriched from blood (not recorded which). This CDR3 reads CASSYEPTMNTEAFF. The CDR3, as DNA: TGTGCCAGCAGTTACGAACCGACAATGAACACTGAAGCTTTCTTT.